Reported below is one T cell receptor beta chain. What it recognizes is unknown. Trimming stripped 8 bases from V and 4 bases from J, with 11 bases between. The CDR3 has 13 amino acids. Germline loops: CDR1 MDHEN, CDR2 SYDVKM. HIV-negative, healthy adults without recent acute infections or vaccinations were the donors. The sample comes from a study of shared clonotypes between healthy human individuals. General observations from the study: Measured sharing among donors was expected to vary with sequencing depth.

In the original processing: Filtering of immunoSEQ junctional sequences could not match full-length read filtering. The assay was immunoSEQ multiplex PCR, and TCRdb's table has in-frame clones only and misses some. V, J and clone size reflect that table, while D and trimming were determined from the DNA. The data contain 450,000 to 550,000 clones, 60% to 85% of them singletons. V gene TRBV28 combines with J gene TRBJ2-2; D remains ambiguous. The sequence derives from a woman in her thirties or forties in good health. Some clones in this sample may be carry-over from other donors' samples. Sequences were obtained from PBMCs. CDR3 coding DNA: TGTGCCAGCTGGACGGCGTTCACCGGGGAGCTGTTTTTT. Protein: CASWTAFTGELFF.